This record concerns one TCR beta chain sequence. The specificity of this receptor is unknown. The CDR3 carries no conserved terminal phenylalanine or tryptophan, so it likely arises from a read error. It is unclear where the CDR3 begins or ends on the DNA, so no DNA is shown, and the CDR3 is as TCRdb lists it. Total RNA and DNA were co-extracted without cell sorting from around 20-30 mg of bulk tissue using the AllPrep DNA/RNA mini kit. Four or five patients with histopathologically diagnosed primary liver carcinoma underwent surgical resection in China between November 2015 and 2016. At the time of sampling, the patients were treatment-naive and had chronic HBV infection. Five spatially separated regions were sampled from each tumor: the superior, inferior, left-lateral and right-lateral poles, plus the tumor centre. Histological examination found more than 75% viable tumor cells in every tumor sample. Fresh tumor and adjacent tissue pieces were bisected; one half was stored in RNAlater at -80°C, the other sent for histology.

This sample was taken from a study of tumor-infiltrating lymphocytes in primary liver carcinoma (dated by TCRdb to the late 2010s). Background for the entire study: Hepatocellular carcinoma (four) or combined HCC and intrahepatic cholangiocarcinoma (one) was present in the five patients, who were three men and two women aged 30 to 69 years. TCRbeta repertoire sequencing, expression microarrays and whole-exome sequencing were combined in the study across five regions of each liver tumor, with adjacent normal tissue and blood also included. Technical replicate repertoires showed high reproducibility, with mean shared-clone rates around 0.91 and correlation coefficients above 0.95. Each sample produced roughly 3.5 to 8 million productive TCRbeta reads, and read depth showed no significant difference between tissue types. To link TCRbeta repertoire diversity with the local molecular phenotype, the roughly 23 tumor region samples were profiled using Agilent mRNA microarrays. A total of 35 specimens from 5 patients went through TCRbeta repertoire sequencing, namely 25 tumor regions, 5 adjacent noncancerous liver tissues and 5 peripheral blood samples. The five patients had tumors of stage T1-T3 N0M0, with maximum diameters ranging from 4.2 to 10 cm. Results and caveats for the whole study, not just this receptor: Bulk unsorted samples precluded comparing CD4+ and CD8+ T cell repertoires. Only the TCR beta chain was sequenced, so true repertoire diversity is likely underestimated because unpaired alpha chains were not captured. Only about 7-25% of top clones were present in all five regions of a tumor, suggesting spatial heterogeneity of tumor-infiltrating T cells. Repertoire overlap was higher between tumor regions (mean about 36%) than tumor-adjacent (approximately 17%) or tumor-blood (about 15%) pairs, consistent with antigen-driven expansion. The top 250 clones accounted for a significantly greater share of the repertoire in tumors than in blood (p = 0.039). With just a handful of patients in the study, the authors point out that the findings should be validated in a larger study.

The germline V gene provides CDR1 MNHEY and CDR2 SVGAGI. 16 amino acids form the CDR3, both terminal residues included. TCRbeta-specific cDNA was reverse-transcribed from 500 ng total RNA using a constant-region primer and ProtoScript II reverse transcriptase. Three nested multiplex PCR rounds, following a slightly modified ARM-PCR procedure, were used to build the TCRbeta libraries. Multiplex TRBV1-TRBV30 forward primers and a Cbeta reverse primer were used in the first two PCR rounds, each of which was run for around 10 cycles. Sample barcodes and Illumina adapters were added in a final 25-cycle PCR with Deep VentR polymerase. Before sequencing, amplicons of 200-500 bp were gel-purified using a QIAquick gel extraction kit. An Illumina HiSeq 2500 was used to sequence the TCRbeta amplicons, generating 250-bp paired-end reads. In the source study's methods: Reads were quality-trimmed with Trimmomatic v0.33, and paired reads were merged with FLASH v1.2.11 to recover full CDR3 sequences. MiGEC v1.2.1b assigned V, D and J germline segments to the rearranged TCRbeta sequences. VDJtools v1.0.0 computed clonotype statistics and Shannon-Wiener diversity indices. To reduce sampling bias, subsequent analyses other than the diversity analysis used only the 250 most abundant clonotypes in each sample. TCRdb cleaned the public reads at Q25 with fastp, built clones with MiXCR and kept in-frame beta chains. Each CDR3 protein gets just one entry, which takes the most common genes and DNA from the rows behind it. TCRdb assigned the V and J calls; the authors' analysis was not used. In this sample the table shows tens of thousands of distinct CDR3 sequences, roughly four fifths of which occur a single time. The leading ten clones occupy roughly half of the sample.

The sample consisted of liver tumor tissue from sampling region 3. This sample's cell subset or site label indicates: tumor region T3, left-lateral pole. The source is a man between 40 and 49 years old with primary liver carcinoma and hepatitis B virus infection. The V and J segments used are TRBV6-5 and TRBJ2-7; TRBD2, as called in the table, went unchecked against the DNA. CDR3 loop: CASRREGLAGTYEQYL.